These T cell receptor beta chains were read from a single sample in a study of shared clonotypes between healthy human individuals. The method was immunoSEQ multiplex PCR; TCRdb's version includes in-frame clones alone and lacks a portion of them. Here the sample spans around 2.1 million clones, approximately 94% being singletons. Sequencing was done on a sample of naive CD4+ T cells sorted from blood. Source of these receptors: a man younger than 35 in good health. CDR3s include the opening cysteine and the closing phenylalanine or tryptophan. The order of the fields is clone size, J gene, V gene, D gene, CDR3 protein, CDR3 DNA. D genes are given only for firm matches. Only part of the rows carry a size: once, few, many, or a class if the clone is expanded.

>-|TRBJ2-3|TRBV7-9|TRBD2
CASSYSPSSGGTDTQYF
TGTGCCAGCAGCTACTCCCCTAGTAGCGGGGGCACAGATACGCAGTATTTT
>-|TRBJ2-5|TRBV4-1|-
CASSPVIKAQETQYF
TGCGCCAGCAGCCCCGTTATCAAGGCACAAGAGACCCAGTACTTC
>-|TRBJ1-1|TRBV5-1|-
CASSLQGGTEAFF
TGCGCCAGCAGCCTACAGGGAGGCACTGAAGCTTTCTTT
>-|TRBJ2-5|TRBV5-1|-
CASSLDVGHQETQYF
TGCGCCAGCAGCTTGGATGTTGGGCACCAAGAGACCCAGTACTTC
>-|TRBJ2-7|TRBV28|-
CASSLGTVTYEQYF
TGTGCCAGCAGTTTAGGGACGGTGACCTACGAGCAGTACTTC
>-|TRBJ2-5|TRBV7-3|-
CASTRSGETQYF
TGTGCCAGCACCCGATCGGGGGAGACCCAGTACTTC
>-|TRBJ1-1|TRBV10-2|-
CASSNLNTEAFF
TGCGCCAGCAGTAATCTAAACACTGAAGCTTTCTTT
>-|TRBJ1-2|TRBV19|TRBD1
CASSIDDRGFFYGYTF
TGTGCCAGTAGTATCGACGACAGGGGCTTCTTTTATGGCTACACCTTC
>-|TRBJ2-7|TRBV6-5|-
CASSPLSKGTYEQYF
TGTGCCAGCAGCCCCCTGTCGAAAGGGACCTACGAGCAGTACTTC
>few|TRBJ2-7|TRBV5-6|-
CASRPPGGHGEQYF
TGTGCCAGCAGACCCCCCGGGGGGCATGGGGAGCAGTACTTC
>-|TRBJ2-3|TRBV30|-
CAWSVVLITDTQYF
TGTGCCTGGAGTGTGGTACTTATCACAGATACGCAGTATTTT
>-|TRBJ1-2|TRBV7-9|-
CASSQRKTGQHLGGYTF
TGTGCCAGCTCCCAACGAAAGACAGGCCAGCATCTCGGCGGCTACACCTTC
>-|TRBJ2-1|TRBV7-3|-
CASSPAGPTSNEQFF
TGTGCCAGCAGCCCGGCCGGGCCAACCAGCAATGAGCAGTTCTTC
>-|TRBJ2-7|TRBV2|TRBD1
CASSDGTGAYEQYF
TGTGCCAGCAGTGATGGGACAGGGGCTTACGAGCAGTACTTC
>-|TRBJ2-7|TRBV10-2|TRBD2
CASSESIPGRDEQYF
TGCGCCAGCAGTGAGTCGATACCAGGGAGGGACGAGCAGTACTTC
>once|TRBJ1-4|TRBV9|-
CASSKGQATNEKLFF
TGTGCCAGCAGCAAAGGACAAGCAACTAATGAAAAACTGTTTTTT
>-|TRBJ2-7|TRBV7-2|TRBD2
CASSELAGGPYEQYF
TGTGCCAGCAGCGAACTAGCGGGGGGCCCCTACGAGCAGTACTTC
>-|TRBJ2-5|TRBV18|TRBD2
CASSPLSGVETQYF
TGTGCCAGCTCACCACTTAGCGGGGTCGAGACCCAGTACTTC
>-|TRBJ2-7|TRBV6-5|-
CASSYSRALPGEQYF
TGTGCCAGCAGTTACTCGAGGGCACTACCTGGGGAGCAGTACTTC
>-|TRBJ1-1|TRBV14|-
CASSQDFGWAEAFF
TGTGCCAGCAGCCAAGATTTTGGGTGGGCTGAAGCTTTCTTT
>-|TRBJ2-3|TRBV6-5|TRBD2
CASSYASGSTDTQYF
TGTGCCAGCAGTTACGCTAGCGGGAGCACAGATACGCAGTATTTT
>-|TRBJ2-7|TRBV19|-
CASSRPGDKPYEQYF
TGTGCCAGTAGTCGACCCGGGGACAAACCCTACGAGCAGTACTTC
>-|TRBJ1-5|TRBV27|-
CASSSADQGQPQHF
TGTGCCAGCAGTTCAGCGGACCAGGGTCAGCCCCAGCATTTT
>-|TRBJ2-2|TRBV18|-
CASSPGITGGRTGELFF
TGTGCCAGCTCACCCGGGATAACCGGGGGAAGGACCGGGGAGCTGTTTTTT
>-|TRBJ1-1|TRBV6-1|TRBD1
CASSLDRGDTEAFF
TGTGCCAGCAGTTTGGACAGGGGGGATACTGAAGCTTTCTTT
>-|TRBJ1-1|TRBV30|TRBD1
CAWKRTGGVNTEAFF
TGTGCCTGGAAGAGGACAGGGGGAGTGAACACTGAAGCTTTCTTT
>-|TRBJ1-5|TRBV28|-
CASSFDQPQHF
TGTGCCAGCAGTTTCGATCAGCCCCAGCATTTT
>-|TRBJ2-2|TRBV11-3|-
CASSPAQGRTTGELFF
TGTGCCAGCAGCCCCGCTCAGGGACGGACCACCGGGGAGCTGTTTTTT
>-|TRBJ2-4|TRBV7-8|-
CASSYGRDFPRPCHF
TGTGCCAGCAGCTACGGTCGTGACTTCCCACGGCCTTGTCACTTC
>-|TRBJ1-2|TRBV19|-
CASSIETGSRYGYTF
TGTGCCAGTAGTATTGAGACAGGATCACGCTATGGCTACACCTTC
>-|TRBJ2-2|TRBV27|-
CATRVGELFF
TGTGCCACTCGGGTCGGGGAGCTGTTTTTT
>-|TRBJ1-3|TRBV9|-
CASSVAAATSLGFVNTIYF
TGTGCCAGCAGCGTAGCCGCCGCAACCTCTCTGGGGTTCGTCAACACCATATATTTT
>-|TRBJ1-4|TRBV28|-
CASRPTGGNEKLFF
TGTGCCAGCAGACCCACGGGGGGGAATGAAAAACTGTTTTTT
>-|TRBJ2-7|TRBV11-2|-
CASSLVGRGGYEQYF
TGTGCCAGCAGCTTAGTCGGCAGGGGAGGGTACGAGCAGTACTTC
>-|TRBJ2-3|TRBV29-1|-
CSVEEKVADTQYF
TGCAGCGTTGAAGAGAAGGTAGCGGATACGCAGTATTTT
>-|TRBJ1-5|TRBV1|-
CTSSHGQLGYSNQPQHF
TGCACCAGCAGCCACGGACAACTGGGTTATAGCAATCAGCCCCAGCATTTT
>once|TRBJ1-4|TRBV6-5|-
CASSYVFNEKLFF
TGTGCCAGCAGTTATGTCTTTAATGAAAAACTGTTTTTT
>once|TRBJ1-1|TRBV30|TRBD1
CAWKWSGGTEAFF
TGTGCCTGGAAATGGTCAGGGGGGACTGAAGCTTTCTTT
>-|TRBJ2-1|TRBV10-3|-
CATWGGGMSSYNEQFF
TGTGCCACTTGGGGGGGCGGAATGAGCTCCTACAATGAGCAGTTCTTC
>-|TRBJ2-7|TRBV18|-
CASSPLRGSYEQYF
TGTGCCAGCTCACCCCTAAGGGGGTCCTACGAGCAGTACTTC
>-|TRBJ1-3|TRBV28|-
CATYPGARERNTIYF
TGTGCCACCTACCCAGGGGCTCGGGAAAGAAACACCATATATTTT
>-|TRBJ1-5|TRBV2|-
CASSEALGLVQPQHF
TGTGCCAGCAGTGAAGCGCTGGGGTTGGTGCAGCCCCAGCATTTT
>-|TRBJ1-5|TRBV4-1|-
CASSPGTRSNQPQHF
TGCGCCAGCAGCCCGGGTACACGTAGCAATCAGCCCCAGCATTTT
>once|TRBJ1-6|TRBV6-1|-
CASSENRDNSPLHF
TGTGCCAGCAGTGAAAATCGGGATAATTCACCCCTCCACTTT
>-|TRBJ1-2|TRBV10-2|-
CASSEKGRVSGYTF
TGCGCCAGCAGTGAGAAAGGCAGGGTATCTGGCTACACCTTC
>-|TRBJ2-7|TRBV18|TRBD1
CASSLGTGTYEQYF
TGTGCCAGCTCACTGGGGACAGGAACCTACGAGCAGTACTTC
>-|TRBJ1-1|TRBV5-4|TRBD1
CASSSRDRAVIEAFF
TGTGCCAGCAGCTCCCGGGACAGGGCAGTAATTGAAGCTTTCTTT
>-|TRBJ1-4|TRBV5-6|TRBD1
CASTELLGTGGTNEKLFF
TGTGCCAGCACCGAACTACTTGGGACAGGGGGTACTAATGAAAAACTGTTTTTT
>-|TRBJ2-7|TRBV27|-
CASSSLPLTEDSSYEQYF
TGTGCCAGCAGTTCCCTGCCTCTCACAGAAGATTCCTCCTACGAGCAGTACTTC